These 8 T cell receptor beta chains share one sample of origin, sequenced in a study of shared clonotypes between healthy human individuals. Only in-frame clones appear in the TCRdb table, and some are missing; sequencing was by immunoSEQ multiplex PCR. Found here are 2 million to 2.5 million clones, 90% to 96% of them singletons; the top ten hold 0.13%. Sequenced material: naive CD4+ T cells sorted from blood. Subset given: CD45RA+ positively selected. The receptor set was obtained from a man aged 18 to 29 in good health.

CDR3 amino acids: CAWSVWGTSTDTQYF. The DNA of the CDR3 is TGTGCCTGGAGTGTTTGGGGCACGAGCACAGATACGCAGTATTTT. V usage is TRBV30 and J usage is TRBJ2-3; TRBD1 is a possible D gene (5 bases). Trimming removed 0 bases from V and 0 bases from J, with 10 bases in between. Germline lookup yields CDR1 GTSNPN and CDR2 SVGIG (reference sequence). This CDR3 contains 15 residues. The whole variable domain, filled in from reference TRBV30 and TRBJ2-3, reads SQTIHQWPATLVQPVGSPLSLECTVEGTSNPNLYWYRQAAGRGLQLLFYSVGIGQISSEVPQNLSASRPQDRQFILSSKKLLLSDSGFYLCAWSVWGTSTDTQYFGPGTRLTVL.

This clone was seen only once. This chain joins TRBV11-2 and TRBJ1-4; TRBD1 is a possible D gene (5 bases). The length of the CDR3 is 14 residues. Germline V gives CDR1 SGHAT, CDR2 FQNNGV. Trimming removed 6 bases at V and 7 bases at J, with 15 bases between. The CDR3 here is CASSPKGYFEKLFF. CDR3 nucleotide sequence: TGTGCCAGCAGTCCGAAGGGGTACTTTGAAAAACTGTTTTTT. Complete variable domain (other parts from reference TRBV11-2 and TRBJ1-4): EAGVAQSPRYKIIEKRQSVAFWCNPISGHATLYWYQQILGQGPKLLIQFQNNGVVDDSQLPKDRFSAERLKGVDSTLKIQPAKLEDSAVYLCASSPKGYFEKLFFGSGTQLSVL.

V gene TRBV4-3 combines with J gene TRBJ2-2; TRBD2 agrees at 7 bases. Germline V gene sequence: CDR1 LGHNA, CDR2 YSLEER. The ends lost 0 bases at V and 2 bases at J; junction bases unmatched: 9. The CDR3 totals 18 residues. The CDR3 protein is CASSQEVGGLTNTGELFF. The CDR3 nucleotides are TGCGCCAGCAGCCAAGAAGTGGGAGGGCTTACTAACACCGGGGAGCTGTTTTTT.

DNA for the CDR3: TGTGCCAGCTCTGGGAGGGGTGATGGCTACACCTTC. Amino acid sequence: CASSGRGDGYTF. The V call is TRBV5-8, the J call TRBJ1-2, with D possibly matching TRBD1 (5 bases). The CDR3 sequence is 12 residues long. From germline, CDR1 is SGHTS and CDR2 YDEGEE. With 7 bases removed from V and 6 bases from J, the gap between germline ends came to 13 bases. Full variable domain (rest looked up from reference TRBV5-8 and TRBJ1-2): EAGVTQSPTHLIKTRGQQATLRCSPISGHTSVYWYQQALGLGLQFLLWYDEGEERNRGNFPPRFSGRQFPNYSSELNVNALELEDSALYLCASSGRGDGYTFGSGTRLTVV.

The chain joins TRBV20-1 to TRBJ1-1; no definite D call. The CDR3 consists of 11 residues. The germline gives CDR1 DFQATT, CDR2 SNEGSKA (reference sequence). V lost 8 bases, J lost 1 base, and 8 bases lay in between. The CDR3 bases are TGCAGTACCCCGGGGAACACTGAAGCTTTCTTT. Translated, it gives CSTPGNTEAFF.

This clone was seen only once. This same CDR3 is encoded by further DNA sequences in the sample. V and J are TRBV5-1 and TRBJ1-1; 8 bases agree with TRBD1. With 4 bases clipped from V and 1 base from J, the junction kept 6 bases outside the gene matches. Germline-derived CDR1 and CDR2 are SGHRS and YFSETQ. The CDR3 spans 15 residues. The CDR3 here is CASSGTGTGNTEAFF. The CDR3 DNA follows: TGCGCCAGCAGCGGGACCGGGACAGGGAACACTGAAGCTTTCTTT.

V gene TRBV18 combines with J gene TRBJ2-4; D call uncertain. This CDR3 contains 14 residues. Trimming cost V 2 bases and J 2 bases, with 7 bases left between them. Per germline, CDR1 KGHSH and CDR2 LQKENI. The CDR3: CASSPERTKNIQYF. DNA for the CDR3: TGTGCCAGCTCACCAGAGAGGACCAAAAACATTCAGTACTTC.

This clone was observed a single time. The chain uses TRBV25-1 and TRBJ2-2; tentative D call: TRBD2 (5 bases). Trimming removed 2 bases at V and 2 bases at J, with 12 bases between. CDR1 MGHDK and CDR2 SYGVNS come from the germline V gene. The CDR3 is 16 amino acids. This CDR3 is CASSETELGNTGELFF. CDR3 DNA: TGTGCCAGCAGTGAAACAGAACTAGGCAACACCGGGGAGCTGTTTTTT.